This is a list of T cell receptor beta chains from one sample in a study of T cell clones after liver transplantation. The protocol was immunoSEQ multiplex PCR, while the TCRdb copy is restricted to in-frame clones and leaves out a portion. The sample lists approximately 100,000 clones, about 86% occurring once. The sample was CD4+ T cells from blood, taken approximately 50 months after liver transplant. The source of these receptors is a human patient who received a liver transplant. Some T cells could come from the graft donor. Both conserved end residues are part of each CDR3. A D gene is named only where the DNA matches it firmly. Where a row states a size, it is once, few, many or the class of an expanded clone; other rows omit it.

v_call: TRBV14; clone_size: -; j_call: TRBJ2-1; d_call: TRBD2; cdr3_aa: CASSHRRPSGTYNEQFF; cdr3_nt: TGTGCCAGCAGCCACAGGAGGCCTAGCGGGACCTACAATGAGCAGTTCTTC
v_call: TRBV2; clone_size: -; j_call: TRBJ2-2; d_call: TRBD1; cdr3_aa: CASIRTGNTGELFF; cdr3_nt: TGTGCCAGCATCCGGACAGGGAACACCGGGGAGCTGTTTTTT
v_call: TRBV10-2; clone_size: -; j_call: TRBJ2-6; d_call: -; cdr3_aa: CASSSRRSGANVLTF; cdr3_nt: TGCGCCAGCAGTTCTAGGAGGTCTGGGGCCAACGTCCTGACTTTC
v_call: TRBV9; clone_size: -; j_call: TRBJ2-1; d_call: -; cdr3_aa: CASSLLSEQFF; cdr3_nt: TGTGCCAGCAGCCTCCTCTCGGAGCAGTTCTTC
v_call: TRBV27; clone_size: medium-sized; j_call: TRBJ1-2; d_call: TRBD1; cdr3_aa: CASSPQDRAQGYTF; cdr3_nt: TGTGCCAGCAGTCCCCAGGACAGGGCTCAGGGCTACACCTTC
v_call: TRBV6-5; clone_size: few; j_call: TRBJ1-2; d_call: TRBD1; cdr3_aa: CASRPGQGRIGYTF; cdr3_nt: TGTGCCAGTAGACCGGGACAGGGAAGGATCGGCTACACCTTC
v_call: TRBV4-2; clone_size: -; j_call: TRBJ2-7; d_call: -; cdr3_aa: CASSQEGGYEQYF; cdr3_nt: TGTGCCAGCAGCCAAGAAGGGGGCTACGAGCAGTACTTC
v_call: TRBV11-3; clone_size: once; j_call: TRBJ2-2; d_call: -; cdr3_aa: CASSLRRGENTGELFF; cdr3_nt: TGTGCCAGCAGCTTGCGACGGGGCGAGAACACCGGGGAGCTGTTTTTT
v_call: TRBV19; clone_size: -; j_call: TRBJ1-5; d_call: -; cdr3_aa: CASWDGTARSQHF; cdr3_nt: TGTGCCTCGTGGGACGGTACGGCTCGGTCCCAGCATTTT
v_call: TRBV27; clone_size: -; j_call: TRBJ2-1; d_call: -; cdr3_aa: CASSFHEGARIF; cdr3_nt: TGTGCCAGCAGTTTCCATGAGGGAGCAAGGATCTTC
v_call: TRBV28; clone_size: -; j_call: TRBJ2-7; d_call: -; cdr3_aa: CASSLEGRLSYEQYF; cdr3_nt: TGTGCCAGCAGTTTAGAGGGACGGCTCTCCTACGAGCAGTACTTC
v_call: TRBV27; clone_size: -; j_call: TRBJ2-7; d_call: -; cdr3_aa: CASSLYPPSGGLASYEQYF; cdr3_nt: TGTGCCAGCAGTTTATATCCCCCGTCCGGAGGCTTAGCCTCCTACGAGCAGTACTTC
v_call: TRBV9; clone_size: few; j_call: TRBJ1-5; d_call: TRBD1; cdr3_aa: CASSPGQISNQPQHF; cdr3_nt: TGTGCCAGCAGCCCGGGACAGATTAGCAATCAGCCCCAGCATTTT
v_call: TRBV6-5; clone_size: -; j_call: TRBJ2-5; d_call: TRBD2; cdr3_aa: CASSLPTSGRETQYF; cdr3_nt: TGTGCCAGCAGTCTTCCGACTAGCGGGAGAGAGACCCAGTACTTC
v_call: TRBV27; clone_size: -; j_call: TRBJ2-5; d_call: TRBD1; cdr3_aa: CASRTGGLEETQYF; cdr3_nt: TGTGCCAGCAGAACAGGGGGCCTAGAAGAGACCCAGTACTTC
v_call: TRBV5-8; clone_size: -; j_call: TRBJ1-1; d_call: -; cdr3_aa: CASGFEKNTEAFF; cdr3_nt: TGTGCCAGCGGATTCGAGAAAAACACTGAAGCTTTCTTT
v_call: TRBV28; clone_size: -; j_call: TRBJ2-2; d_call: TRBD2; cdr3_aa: CASNSPGTSSTGELFF; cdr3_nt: TGTGCCAGCAACTCCCCCGGGACTAGCTCCACCGGGGAGCTGTTTTTT
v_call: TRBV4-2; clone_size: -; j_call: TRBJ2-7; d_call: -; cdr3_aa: CASSQARGLSYEQYF; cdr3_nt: TGTGCCAGCAGCCAAGCCCGGGGGCTCTCCTACGAGCAGTACTTC
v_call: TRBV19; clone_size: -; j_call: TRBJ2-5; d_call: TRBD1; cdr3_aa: CASSSGTGRGGETQYF; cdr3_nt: TGTGCCAGTAGTTCCGGGACAGGGCGGGGAGGAGAGACCCAGTACTTC
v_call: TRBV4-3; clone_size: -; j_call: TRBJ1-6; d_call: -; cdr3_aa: CASSQDLYNNSPLHF; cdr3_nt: TGCGCCAGCAGCCAAGATCTTTATAATAATTCACCCCTCCACTTT
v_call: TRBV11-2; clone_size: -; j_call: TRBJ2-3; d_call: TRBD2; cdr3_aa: CASRLLAGVRWDTQYF; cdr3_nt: TGTGCCAGCAGATTGCTAGCGGGAGTCCGGTGGGATACGCAGTATTTT
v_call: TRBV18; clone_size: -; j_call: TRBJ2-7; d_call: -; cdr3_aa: CASSPPSGGLSYEQYF; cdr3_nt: TGTGCCAGCTCACCACCATCCGGGGGCCTCTCCTACGAGCAGTACTTC
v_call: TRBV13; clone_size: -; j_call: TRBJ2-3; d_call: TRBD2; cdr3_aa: CASSTGGDSTDTQYF; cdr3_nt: TGTGCCAGCAGTACCGGGGGGGATAGCACAGATACGCAGTATTTT
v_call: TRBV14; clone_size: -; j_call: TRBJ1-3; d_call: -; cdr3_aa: CASRPLDRAVGNTIYF; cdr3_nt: TGTGCCAGCAGACCCCTCGACCGCGCCGTTGGAAACACCATATATTTT
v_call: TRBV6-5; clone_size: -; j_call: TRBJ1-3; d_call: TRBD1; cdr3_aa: CASSYADRVGNTIYF; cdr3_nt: TGTGCCAGCAGTTACGCAGACAGGGTCGGAAACACCATATATTTT
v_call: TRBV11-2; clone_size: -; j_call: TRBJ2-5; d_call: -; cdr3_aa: CASRGRSLETQYF; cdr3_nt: TGTGCCAGCAGGGGCAGGAGTCTAGAGACCCAGTACTTC
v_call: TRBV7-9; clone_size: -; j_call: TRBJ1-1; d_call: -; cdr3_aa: CASSPSAGPNTEAFF; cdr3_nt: TGTGCCAGCAGCCCTAGCGCGGGGCCGAACACTGAAGCTTTCTTT
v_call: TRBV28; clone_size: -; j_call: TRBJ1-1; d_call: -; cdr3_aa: CASTPRVGTEAFF; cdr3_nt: TGTGCCAGCACTCCTCGAGTGGGGACTGAAGCTTTCTTT
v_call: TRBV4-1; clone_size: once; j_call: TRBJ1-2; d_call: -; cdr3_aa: CASSQDNRHGYTF; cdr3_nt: TGCGCCAGCAGCCAAGATAATAGACATGGCTACACCTTC
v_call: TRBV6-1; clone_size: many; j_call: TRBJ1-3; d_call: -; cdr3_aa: CASSEGGRGRAF; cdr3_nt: TGTGCCAGCAGTGAAGGGGGGCGAGGGAGGGCATTT
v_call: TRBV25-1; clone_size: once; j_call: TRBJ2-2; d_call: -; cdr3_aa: CACRTANTGELFF; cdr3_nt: TGTGCCTGTAGGACAGCGAACACCGGGGAGCTGTTTTTT
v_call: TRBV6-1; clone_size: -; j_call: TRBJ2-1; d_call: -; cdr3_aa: CASNPTGVNEQFF; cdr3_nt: TGTGCCAGCAACCCGACCGGGGTCAATGAGCAGTTCTTC
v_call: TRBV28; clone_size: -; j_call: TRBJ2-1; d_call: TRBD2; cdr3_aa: CASSFLAGSSYNEQFF; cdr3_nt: TGTGCCAGCAGTTTCCTAGCGGGGAGCTCCTACAATGAGCAGTTCTTC
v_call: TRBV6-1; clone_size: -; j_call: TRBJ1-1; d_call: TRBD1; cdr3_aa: CASRGTVNTEAFF; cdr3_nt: TGTGCCAGCAGGGGGACAGTGAACACTGAAGCTTTCTTT
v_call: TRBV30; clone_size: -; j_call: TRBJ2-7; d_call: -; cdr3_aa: CAWSSWYEQYF; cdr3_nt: TGTGCCTGGAGTAGTTGGTACGAGCAGTACTTC
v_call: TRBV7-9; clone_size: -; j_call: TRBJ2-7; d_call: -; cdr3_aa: CASLPDRAYEQYF; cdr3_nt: TGTGCCAGCCTACCGGACAGAGCCTACGAGCAGTACTTC
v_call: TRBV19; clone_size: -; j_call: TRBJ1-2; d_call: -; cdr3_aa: CASSGPGLTDYGYTF; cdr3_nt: TGTGCCAGTAGTGGACCGGGACTTACGGACTATGGCTACACCTTC
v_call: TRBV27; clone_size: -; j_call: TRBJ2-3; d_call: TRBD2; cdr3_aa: CASSLREGLTDTQYF; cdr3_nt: TGTGCCAGCAGTTTGCGGGAGGGGCTCACAGATACGCAGTATTTT
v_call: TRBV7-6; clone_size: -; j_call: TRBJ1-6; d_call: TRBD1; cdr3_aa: CASSLGGQGYSPLHF; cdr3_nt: TGTGCCAGCAGCTTAGGGGGACAGGGTTATTCACCCCTCCACTTT
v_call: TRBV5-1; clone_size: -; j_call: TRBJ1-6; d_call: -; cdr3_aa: CASSLVDSPSPLHF; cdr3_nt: TGCGCCAGCAGCTTGGTGGACAGCCCCTCACCCCTCCACTTT
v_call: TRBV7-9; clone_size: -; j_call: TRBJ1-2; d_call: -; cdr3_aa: CASSFGRLYGYTF; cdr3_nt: TGTGCCAGCAGCTTCGGCAGACTCTATGGCTACACCTTC
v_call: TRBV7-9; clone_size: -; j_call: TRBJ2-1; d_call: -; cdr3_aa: CASSDTDTYNEQFF; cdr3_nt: TGTGCCAGCAGCGACACGGATACTTACAATGAGCAGTTCTTC
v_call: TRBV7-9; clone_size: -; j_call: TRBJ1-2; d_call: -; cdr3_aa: CASSLVGGNYGYTF; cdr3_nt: TGTGCCAGCAGCTTAGTAGGAGGGAACTATGGCTACACCTTC
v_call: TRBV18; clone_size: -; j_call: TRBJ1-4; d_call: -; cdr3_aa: CASSPLGEKLFF; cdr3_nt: TGTGCCAGCTCACCTCTAGGTGAAAAACTGTTTTTT
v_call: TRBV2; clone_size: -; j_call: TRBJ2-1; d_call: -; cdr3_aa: CASSVLVEQFF; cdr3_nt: TGTGCCAGCAGTGTTCTTGTTGAGCAGTTCTTC
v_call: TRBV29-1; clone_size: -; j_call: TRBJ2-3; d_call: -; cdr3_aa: CSVDAGLGADTQYF; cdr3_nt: TGCAGCGTTGATGCAGGGCTGGGCGCAGATACGCAGTATTTT
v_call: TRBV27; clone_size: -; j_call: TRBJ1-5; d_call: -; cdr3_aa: CASSSGGQPQHF; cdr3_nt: TGTGCCAGCAGTTCGGGGGGTCAGCCCCAGCATTTT
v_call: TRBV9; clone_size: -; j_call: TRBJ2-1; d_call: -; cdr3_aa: CASSVEGHPDNEQFF; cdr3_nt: TGTGCCAGCAGCGTAGAGGGACACCCAGACAATGAGCAGTTCTTC
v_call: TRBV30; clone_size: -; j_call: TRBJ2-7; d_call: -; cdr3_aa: CAYNGAAPYEQYF; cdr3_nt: TGTGCCTACAACGGGGCCGCACCCTACGAGCAGTACTTC
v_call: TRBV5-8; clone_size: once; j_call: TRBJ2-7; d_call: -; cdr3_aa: CASSLEAQGREQYF; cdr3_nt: TGTGCCAGCAGCTTGGAGGCACAGGGACGCGAGCAGTACTTC
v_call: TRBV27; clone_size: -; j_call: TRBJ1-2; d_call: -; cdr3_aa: CASSEGRDLYGYTF; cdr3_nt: TGTGCCAGCAGCGAGGGGAGAGACCTCTATGGCTACACCTTC
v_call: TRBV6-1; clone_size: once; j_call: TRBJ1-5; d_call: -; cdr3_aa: CASSVPGQNQPQHF; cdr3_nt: TGTGCCAGCAGTGTCCCCGGACAAAATCAGCCCCAGCATTTT
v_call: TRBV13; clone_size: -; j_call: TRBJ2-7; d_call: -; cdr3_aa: CASSLTGRYEQYF; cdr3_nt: TGTGCCAGCAGCCTGACAGGGAGGTACGAGCAGTACTTC